Listed below are T cell receptor beta chains from one sample, sequenced in a study of blood T cell repertoires in COVID-19. The data were produced by immunoSEQ multiplex PCR, yet TCRdb's version contains in-frame clones alone and is incomplete. The repertoire holds roughly 38,000 clones, with under 90% as singletons. Material for sequencing was peripheral blood. The source is a man aged 55-75 years with COVID-19, enrolled during active disease. Each CDR3 is given with its conserved first and last residue. Each record gives: D gene, V gene, CDR3 protein. A D gene is named only where the DNA matches it firmly.

D gene: .; V gene: TRBV28; CDR3 protein: CASSPGLIPGTGELFF
D gene: .; V gene: TRBV30; CDR3 protein: CAWTPLWNTEAFF
D gene: .; V gene: TRBV6-5; CDR3 protein: CASSYDTRGTSGELFF
D gene: TRBD1; V gene: TRBV2; CDR3 protein: CASSGDRGTYEQYF
D gene: TRBD1; V gene: TRBV5-5; CDR3 protein: CASSLRGQGSYGYTF
D gene: .; V gene: TRBV30; CDR3 protein: CAWDRGGREKLFF
D gene: .; V gene: TRBV30; CDR3 protein: CAFEGSVTGYTF
D gene: TRBD1; V gene: TRBV19; CDR3 protein: CASSDREYGYTF
D gene: .; V gene: TRBV27; CDR3 protein: CASSAGLYYGYTF
D gene: .; V gene: TRBV6-4; CDR3 protein: CASRVTANTGELFF
D gene: .; V gene: TRBV6-5; CDR3 protein: CASSYSGIGESEKLFF
D gene: .; V gene: TRBV10-3; CDR3 protein: CAISVRAGNTGELFF
D gene: TRBD1; V gene: TRBV5-4; CDR3 protein: CASSLPGQPNEKLFF
D gene: .; V gene: TRBV19; CDR3 protein: CASSWGESETQYF
D gene: TRBD1; V gene: TRBV18; CDR3 protein: CASSPGQGSSGNTIYF